The 10 T cell receptor beta chains below come from one sample, sequenced in a study of HIV-infected patients and healthy controls. Each CDR3 protein gets one entry after TCRdb re-called the 5' RACE reads with MiXCR. Among around 64,000 distinct CDR3 sequences listed, less than 20% were seen once. Sequencing used CD4+ T cells from blood. All receptors derive from a human donor in good health.

This sequence joins TRBV2 and TRBJ1-2; no firm D call. The CDR3 sequence is 13 residues long. The V end lost 4 bases, the J end lost 4 bases, and 10 bases lay between the germline ends. Germline V CDR1 and CDR2: SNHLY, FYNNEI. The CDR3 nucleotides are TGTGCCAGCAGTGGGGCGCGCCTCTATGGCTACACCTTC. It codes for CASSGARLYGYTF.

This rearrangement joins TRBV29-1 to TRBJ1-4; D gene unclear. The CDR3 covers 13 residues. The V end was cut by 6 bases, the J end by 10 bases, with 18 bases between. In germline, CDR1 is SQVTM, CDR2 ANQGSEA. CDR3 protein: CSVLGVMTGKLFF. The CDR3 nucleotides are TGCAGCGTGCTGGGAGTCATGACGGGAAAACTGTTTTTT.

The rearrangement uses TRBV7-6 and TRBJ1-6; D might be TRBD1 (5 bases). Trimming cost V 0 bases and J 9 bases, with 12 bases left between them. Germline V lookup: CDR1 SGHVS, CDR2 FNYEAQ. CDR3 length: 15 amino acids. DNA for the CDR3: TGTGCCAGCAGCTTAGCCTCAGGGAGTAGTTCACCCCTCCACTTT. Translating it yields CASSLASGSSSPLHF.

This clonotype was counted only a few times. One end of the junction is discordant with germline, which a read error may explain. The V gene is TRBV2, the J gene TRBJ2-7; 10 bases map to TRBD1. Germline CDR1 and CDR2: SNHLY and FYNNEI. The CDR3 runs to 15 residues. This CDR3 is CASFPGTGDSSEQYF. The DNA for the CDR3 is TGTGCCAGCTTCCCCGGGACAGGGGATTCCTCCGAGCAGTACTTC.

This clonotype came up a few times. The chain combines TRBV5-1 with TRBJ1-5, with D possibly TRBD1 on 5 matching bases. Germline V CDR1 and CDR2: SGHRS, YFSETQ. CDR3 length: 13 residues. Trimming took 0 bases from V and 5 from J, leaving 6 bases between them. The DNA for the CDR3 is TGCGCCAGCAGCTTGGCGGGGGATCAGCCCCAGCATTTT. It specifies CASSLAGDQPQHF.

This chain connects TRBV11-2 to TRBJ1-1; TRBD1 might be the D (5 bases). Per germline, CDR1 SGHAT and CDR2 FQNNGV. The CDR3 is 15 residues long. Trimming cost V 5 bases and J 1 base, with 14 bases left between them. CDR3 amino acids: CASSRLGTTNTEAFF. The CDR3 DNA reads TGTGCCAGCAGCCGGCTGGGGACCACGAACACTGAAGCTTTCTTT. Supplemented by reference TRBV11-2 and TRBJ1-1, the full variable domain reads EAGVAQSPRYKIIEKRQSVAFWCNPISGHATLYWYQQILGQGPKLLIQFQNNGVVDDSQLPKDRFSAERLKGVDSTLKIQPAKLEDSAVYLCASSRLGTTNTEAFFGQGTRLTVV.

In its sample, this clonotype was seen a few times. V and J are TRBV2 and TRBJ2-3, with D perhaps TRBD2 (6 bases). Trimming stripped 7 bases from V and 3 bases from J, with 17 bases between. The CDR3 spans 15 residues. Germline loops: CDR1 SNHLY, CDR2 FYNNEI. CDR3 DNA sequence: TGTGCCAGCAAATTAACTCGCCTAGCGACAGATACGCAGTATTTT. As protein: CASKLTRLATDTQYF.

The chain is built from TRBV5-1 and TRBJ2-3; no reliable D call. V was cut by 7 bases and J by 0 bases, with 12 bases left in between. The CDR3 extends over 14 amino acids. CDR1 is SGHRS and CDR2 is YFSETQ in the germline V gene. In DNA, the CDR3 is TGCGCCAGCGGACGAGGACGTAGCACAGATACGCAGTATTTT. This translates into CASGRGRSTDTQYF.

The chain uses TRBV6-6 and TRBJ1-5; no clear D. The CDR3 sequence is 13 residues long. The V gene lost 8 bases and the J gene lost 3 bases, with 11 bases spanning the gap. The germline gives CDR1 MNHNY, CDR2 SVGAGI (reference sequence). The CDR3 protein is CASGETTNQPQHF. For the CDR3, the DNA is TGTGCCAGCGGAGAGACTACCAATCAGCCCCAGCATTTT.

This clonotype has more than one count but fewer than ten. V and J are TRBV7-8 and TRBJ1-6; TRBD1 matches at 10 bases. Looked up from germline, CDR1 is SGHVS and CDR2 is FQNEAQ. V lost 2 bases to trimming and J lost 8 bases; unmatched junction nucleotides: 3. The CDR3 length is 15 residues. In DNA, the CDR3 is TGTGCCAGCAGCTTAAGGGACAGGGGTTATTCACCCCTCCACTTT. It translates to CASSLRDRGYSPLHF.